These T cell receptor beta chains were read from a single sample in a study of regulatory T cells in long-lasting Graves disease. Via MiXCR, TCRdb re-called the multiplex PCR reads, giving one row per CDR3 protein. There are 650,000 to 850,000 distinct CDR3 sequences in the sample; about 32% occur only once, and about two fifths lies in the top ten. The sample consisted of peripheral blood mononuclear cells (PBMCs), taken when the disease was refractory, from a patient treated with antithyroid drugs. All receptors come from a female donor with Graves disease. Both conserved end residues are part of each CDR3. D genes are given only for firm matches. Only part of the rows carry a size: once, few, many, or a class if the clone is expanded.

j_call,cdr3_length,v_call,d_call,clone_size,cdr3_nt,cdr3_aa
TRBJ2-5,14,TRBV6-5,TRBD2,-,TGTGCCAGCAGTTTCCAAGCGGGAGCAGTCCTTGGGTACTTC,CASSFQAGAVLGYF
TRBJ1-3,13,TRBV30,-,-,TGTGCCATACGACGGCTCTCTGGAAACACCATATATTTT,CAIRRLSGNTIYF
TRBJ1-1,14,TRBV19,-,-,TGTGCCAGTACACCGGGGCCCGCGAGCACTGAAGCTTTCTTT,CASTPGPASTEAFF
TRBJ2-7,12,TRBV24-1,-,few,TGTGCCACCAGTGATTCCGATAACGAGCAGTACTTC,CATSDSDNEQYF
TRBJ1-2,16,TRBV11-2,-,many,TGTGCCAGCAGCCTAGCCGGGACACCGGCCCTCTATGGCTACACCTTC,CASSLAGTPALYGYTF
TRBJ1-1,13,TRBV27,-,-,TGTGCCAGCAGCTCCTTCCTAGCGGGTGAAGCTTTCTTT,CASSSFLAGEAFF
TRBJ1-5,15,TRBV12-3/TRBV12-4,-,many,TGTGCCAGCAGTAGCCACCTGGGCAGCAATCAGCCCCAGCATTTT,CASSSHLGSNQPQHF
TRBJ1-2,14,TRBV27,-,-,TGTGCCAGCAGCAACTTGGGAGCTAACTATGGCTACACCTTC,CASSNLGANYGYTF
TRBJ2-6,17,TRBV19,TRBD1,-,TGTGCCAGTAGTACAAGGACAGGGGGAAATGGGGCCAACGTCCTGACTTTC,CASSTRTGGNGANVLTF
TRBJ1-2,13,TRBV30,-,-,TGTGCCTGGAGTCCCTCAGGGGTCGCTGGCTACACCTTC,CAWSPSGVAGYTF
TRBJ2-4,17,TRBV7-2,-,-,TGTGCCAGCAGCTTAGGTCCAGGGGGGGTGGCCAAAAACATTCAGTACTTC,CASSLGPGGVAKNIQYF
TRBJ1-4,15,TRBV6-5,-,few,TGTGCCAGCAGTTACTCGAGCTCAAGAGATGAAAAACTGTTTTTT,CASSYSSSRDEKLFF
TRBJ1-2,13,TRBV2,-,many,TGTGCCAGCACGGGACTGCCTAACTATGGCTACACCTTC,CASTGLPNYGYTF
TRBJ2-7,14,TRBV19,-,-,TGTGCCAGTAGTAGCCCAGCCCCATCGAACGAGCAGTACTTC,CASSSPAPSNEQYF
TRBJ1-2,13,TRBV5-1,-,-,TGCGCCAGCAGCTTGCGGGAGACGTATGGCTACACCTTC,CASSLRETYGYTF
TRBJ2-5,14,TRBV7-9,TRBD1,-,TGTGCCAGCAGCAAAACAGGGGGCAAGGAGACCCAGTACTTC,CASSKTGGKETQYF
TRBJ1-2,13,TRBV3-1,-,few,TGTGCCAGCAGCCAAGATCACAGTGATGGCTACACCTTC,CASSQDHSDGYTF
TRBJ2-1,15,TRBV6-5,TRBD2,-,TGTGCCAGCAGTTACTCGGGGAGGGTCTACAATGAGCAGTTCTTC,CASSYSGRVYNEQFF
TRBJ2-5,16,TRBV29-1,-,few,TGCAGCGTTGAATGGGTGGGGAACAGGGTCGGGGAGACCCAGTACTTC,CSVEWVGNRVGETQYF
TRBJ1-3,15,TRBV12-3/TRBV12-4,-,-,TGTGCCAGCAGCCCAGGACGGTCCTCTGGAAACACCACATATTTT,CASSPGRSSGNTTYF
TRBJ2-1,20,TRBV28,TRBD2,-,TGTGCCAGCAGTTCAATAAGGACGGGAGGGGGAGAAAGCTCCTACAATGAGCAGTTCTTC,CASSSIRTGGGESSYNEQFF
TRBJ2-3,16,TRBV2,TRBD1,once,TGTGCCAGCAGCTACGGGACAGGGAGACTCACAGATACGCAGTATTTT,CASSYGTGRLTDTQYF
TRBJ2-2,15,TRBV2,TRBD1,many,TGTGCCAGCAGTGAAACGGGACAGATTACCGGGGAGCTGTTTTTT,CASSETGQITGELFF
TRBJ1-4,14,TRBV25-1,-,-,TGTGCCAGCAGTGGGCTAACCCCTCGCGAAAAACTGTTTTTT,CASSGLTPREKLFF
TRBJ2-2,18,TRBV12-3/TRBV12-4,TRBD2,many,TGTGCCAGCAGTGACCTTACTAGCGGGAGGTTGGGGGGCGGGGAGCTGTTTTTT,CASSDLTSGRLGGGELFF
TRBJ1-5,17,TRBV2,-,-,TGTGCCAGCAGTGAAGCGCTGGGGATTTATAGCAATCAGCCCCAGCATTTT,CASSEALGIYSNQPQHF
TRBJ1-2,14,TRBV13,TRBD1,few,TGTGCCAGCAGCTTGACAGGGGGACTCTATGGCTACACCTTC,CASSLTGGLYGYTF
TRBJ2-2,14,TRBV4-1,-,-,TGCGCCAGCAGCCAGCGCAGGGTCACCGGGGAGCTGTTTTTT,CASSQRRVTGELFF